This entry lists 23 T cell receptor beta chains sequenced from one sample in a study of CD8 T cells in ankylosing spondylitis. TCRdb ran MiXCR on the 5' RACE reads and lists one entry per CDR3 protein. The repertoire holds 300,000 to 350,000 distinct CDR3 sequences, with less than 25% as singletons. The material sequenced was blood, either unsorted or a sorted T cell fraction (not recorded which). Receptors originate from a female donor with ankylosing spondylitis or in good health (not recorded which).

In its sample, this clonotype was seen many times. The rearrangement uses TRBV27 and TRBJ2-7; D gene unclear. CDR3 length equals 14 residues. Deletions cut 3 bases from V and 3 bases from J, with 12 bases between. Looked up from germline, CDR1 is MNHEY and CDR2 is SMNVEV (reference sequence). CDR3 residues: CASSFSFTDYEQYF. DNA of the CDR3: TGTGCCAGCAGTTTTAGTTTTACCGACTACGAGCAGTACTTC.

The genes are TRBV10-3 and TRBJ2-5, with D uncertain. Germline V CDR1 and CDR2: ENHRY, SYGVKD. Trimming took 2 bases from V and 2 from J, leaving 6 bases between them. The CDR3 sequence is 13 residues long. CDR3 DNA sequence: TGTGCCATCAGTGAGGGACGGCAAGAGACCCAGTACTTC. This encodes CAISEGRQETQYF.

In its sample, this clonotype was seen many times. The rearrangement uses TRBV27 and TRBJ2-5; 12 bases map to TRBD2. The length of the CDR3 is 21 residues. Germline V gene lookup returns CDR1 MNHEY and CDR2 SMNVEV (reference sequence). V trimming: 2 bases; J trimming: 4 bases; junction bases outside the gene matches: 20. CDR3 sequence (DNA): TGTGCCAGCAGTTTAAGGTACCCTAGCGGGAGGGCACAGATCACGCGAGAGACCCAGTACTTC. Translation: CASSLRYPSGRAQITRETQYF.

V gene TRBV6-2 or TRBV6-3 combines with J gene TRBJ1-6; D is unresolved. CDR1 is MNHEY and CDR2 is SVGEGT in the germline V gene. V was shortened by 4 bases and J by 10 bases, with 8 bases between the two germline ends. This CDR3 is 12 amino acids long. CDR3 in DNA: TGTGCCAGCAGTTTCTCCCTCTCACCCCTCCACTTT. Its translation is CASSFSLSPLHF.

The V gene is TRBV20-1, the J gene TRBJ1-2, with unresolved D. CDR1 is DFQATT and CDR2 is SNEGSKA in the germline V gene (reference sequence). The CDR3 has 11 amino acids. V was cut by 5 bases and J by 4 bases, with 8 bases left in between. The CDR3 spells CSAPDGYGYTF. CDR3 in DNA: TGCAGTGCTCCGGACGGCTATGGCTACACCTTC.

This clonotype occurred many times. The genes are TRBV20-1 and TRBJ2-7; 11 bases line up with TRBD1. This CDR3 contains 13 residues. From germline, CDR1 is DFQATT and CDR2 SNEGSKA (reference sequence). Unmatched junction bases numbered 3, after V lost 5 bases and J lost 3 bases. This CDR3 is CSAPGTGGYEQYF. Here the CDR3 DNA reads TGCAGTGCTCCCGGGACAGGGGGCTACGAGCAGTACTTC.

The chain couples TRBV2 to TRBJ1-4; a possible D gene is TRBD1 (6 bases). CDR3 size: 14 residues. The germline V gene has CDR1 SNHLY and CDR2 FYNNEI. Trimming took 7 bases from V and 8 from J, leaving 17 bases between them. The CDR3 protein is CASTRSFDREKLFF. The CDR3 DNA follows: TGTGCCAGCACCCGATCCTTCGACAGGGAAAAACTGTTTTTT.

This clonotype has at least ten counts. V and J are TRBV11-2 and TRBJ2-3; the D call may be TRBD1 or TRBD2 (7 bases each). Trimming shortened V by 1 base and J by 2 bases, and 19 bases separated the two germline ends. Per germline, CDR1 SGHAT and CDR2 FQNNGV. There are 18 residues in the CDR3. The CDR3: CASSLGRGGTPDTDTQYF. The CDR3 DNA sequence: TGTGCCAGCAGCTTAGGCAGGGGGGGGACGCCAGACACAGATACGCAGTATTTT.

This clonotype showed up just a few times. The genes are TRBV10-3 and TRBJ2-5; D unresolved. V was clipped by 3 bases and J by 5 bases, with 10 bases between them. The V gene's germline CDR1 is ENHRY and CDR2 SYGVKD. The CDR3 spans 13 residues. This CDR3 is CAISEGILETQYF. The CDR3 DNA follows: TGTGCCATCAGTGAAGGGATATTGGAGACCCAGTACTTC.

This chain joins TRBV6-1 and TRBJ2-6; perhaps TRBD2 as D (7 bases). CDR1 is MNHNS and CDR2 is SASEGT in the germline V gene. The CDR3 loop spans 16 amino acids. V shed 5 bases and J shed 3 bases, with 14 bases lying between them. The CDR3 region is CASSRPGGVGANVLTF. The CDR3, as DNA: TGTGCCAGCAGTCGTCCGGGGGGCGTTGGGGCCAACGTCCTGACTTTC.

The V call is TRBV4-3, the J call TRBJ2-7; D gene uncertain. This CDR3 is 15 amino acids long. Germline CDR1 and CDR2: LGHNA and YSLEER. The V and J ends lost 3 bases and 4 bases respectively, with 16 bases between them. CDR3: CASSHQVYSRYEQYF. The DNA of the CDR3 is TGCGCCAGCAGCCACCAAGTATACAGTCGGTACGAGCAGTACTTC.

A remark on this clonotype: The junction does not match germline at one end; this may be a read error. The rearrangement joins TRBV20-1 to TRBJ2-2; TRBD2 matches at 12 bases. CDR3 length equals 16 residues. The germline V gene encodes CDR1 DFQATT and CDR2 SNEGSKA (reference sequence). CDR3 coding DNA: TGCTGTGCTAGAGAGACTAGCGGGAGGAACACCGGGGAGCTGTTTTTT. This codes for CCARETSGRNTGELFF.

There are a few counts of this clonotype. The chain has TRBV30 and TRBJ1-6, with D hard to call. The CDR3 totals 12 residues. Per germline, CDR1 GTSNPN and CDR2 SVGIG (reference sequence). Deletions cut 1 base from V and 10 bases from J, with 8 bases between. The CDR3 is CAWSGRSSPLHF. The CDR3 nucleotides are TGTGCCTGGAGTGGGAGGTCATCACCCCTCCACTTT.

The rearrangement links TRBV9 to TRBJ2-5; D assignment may be TRBD1 or TRBD2 (5 bases each). The germline V gene has CDR1 SGDLS and CDR2 YYNGEE. The CDR3 totals 15 residues. Trimming removed 4 bases at V and 5 bases at J, with 18 bases between. The CDR3 spells CASSPRLRVAETQYF. The DNA of the CDR3 is TGTGCCAGCAGCCCGAGGCTCAGGGTAGCGGAGACCCAGTACTTC.

This clonotype was observed a handful of times. The CDR3 sequence is CASSFQGAVMNTEAFF. In DNA form, the CDR3 reads TGTGCCAGCAGTTTCCAGGGGGCAGTTATGAACACTGAAGCTTTCTTT. The chain combines TRBV6-5 with TRBJ1-1; 8 nucleotides match TRBD1. This CDR3 is built from 16 residues. Germline V lookup: CDR1 MNHEY, CDR2 SVGAGI. V shed 4 bases and J 0 bases; nucleotides not matched to a gene: 7.

J is TRBJ2-7 and V is TRBV5-1, with 7 bases fitting TRBD1. The CDR3 is 12 residues long. From germline, CDR1 is SGHRS and CDR2 YFSETQ. The V gene end was trimmed by 7 bases and the J gene end by 3 bases; junction bases not matched to a gene: 4. CDR3 nucleotide sequence: TGCGCCAGCCGCGACAGGGACTACGAGCAGTACTTC. Translated, it gives CASRDRDYEQYF.

This clonotype was found many times. The V gene is TRBV5-1, the J gene TRBJ2-3; 8 bases match TRBD2. Germline V gene data show CDR1 as SGHRS and CDR2 as YFSETQ. V was clipped by 4 bases and J by 0 bases; unmatched bases: 7. This CDR3 contains 16 residues. In nucleotides, the CDR3 is TGCGCCAGCAGCCCGAGGTGGACTAGCAGCACAGATACGCAGTATTTT. Translating gives CASSPRWTSSTDTQYF.

The genes are TRBV2 and TRBJ2-3; 9 bases align to TRBD2. From germline, CDR1 is SNHLY and CDR2 FYNNEI. This CDR3 comprises 15 residues. V dropped 4 bases and J dropped 2; count of bases not matched to a gene: 4. The CDR3 loop is CASSASGVNTDTQYF. The CDR3 nucleotides are TGTGCCAGCAGTGCTAGCGGGGTAAACACAGATACGCAGTATTTT.

This clonotype was found a few times. V usage is TRBV20-1 and J usage is TRBJ1-1; no reliable D call. This CDR3 comprises 13 residues. Per germline, CDR1 DFQATT and CDR2 SNEGSKA (reference sequence). V gave up 3 bases and J gave up 4 bases, with 12 bases separating them. The chain's CDR3 is CSARQPYGTEAFF. In DNA, the CDR3 is TGCAGTGCTAGGCAGCCCTATGGCACTGAAGCTTTCTTT.

V gene TRBV30 combines with J gene TRBJ1-1, with D unresolved. The CDR3 sequence is 12 residues long. From germline, CDR1 is GTSNPN and CDR2 SVGIG (reference sequence). The ends were cut back, 3 bases at V and 6 bases at J, with 11 bases in the middle. CDR3 nucleotide sequence: TGTGCCTGGAGAACAAAGGGCTCTGAAGCTTTCTTT. It translates to CAWRTKGSEAFF.

The genes are TRBV2 and TRBJ2-7, with D tentatively TRBD2 (5 bases). V dropped 6 bases and J dropped 6 bases, with 18 bases sitting between them. Germline V lookup: CDR1 SNHLY, CDR2 FYNNEI. The CDR3 consists of 14 residues. Written as DNA, the CDR3 is TGTGCCAGCAGACCCGAGATGCTAGCTCTCGAGCAGTACTTC. Translation: CASRPEMLALEQYF.

The gene calls are TRBV7-9 and TRBJ2-3, with D maybe TRBD1 (6 bases). CDR3 length: 14 amino acids. Trimming shortened V by 2 bases and J by 5 bases, and 11 bases separated the two germline ends. Germline-derived CDR1 and CDR2 are SEHNR and FQNEAQ (reference sequence). CDR3 in DNA: TGTGCCAGCAGCTTAACGACAGGCCGAGATACGCAGTATTTT. Encoded protein: CASSLTTGRDTQYF. Full variable domain (outside the CDR3, taken from reference TRBV7-9 and TRBJ2-3): DTGVSQNPRHKITKRGQNVTFRCDPISEHNRLYWYRQTLGQGPEFLTYFQNEAQLEKSRLLSDRFSAERPKGSFSTLEIQRTEQGDSAMYLCASSLTTGRDTQYFGPGTRLTVL.

This chain uses TRBV30 with TRBJ1-1; D possibly corresponds to TRBD1 (6 bases). Germline V gene data show CDR1 as GTSNPN and CDR2 as SVGIG (reference sequence). CDR3 length: 14 residues. V lost 5 bases to trimming and J lost 0 bases, with 13 bases between them. CDR3 sequence (DNA): TGTGCCTGGTTCCCAGGGGTAATGAACACTGAAGCTTTCTTT. Amino acid sequence: CAWFPGVMNTEAFF. Full variable domain (outside the CDR3, taken from reference TRBV30 and TRBJ1-1): SQTIHQWPATLVQPVGSPLSLECTVEGTSNPNLYWYRQAAGRGLQLLFYSVGIGQISSEVPQNLSASRPQDRQFILSSKKLLLSDSGFYLCAWFPGVMNTEAFFGQGTRLTVV.